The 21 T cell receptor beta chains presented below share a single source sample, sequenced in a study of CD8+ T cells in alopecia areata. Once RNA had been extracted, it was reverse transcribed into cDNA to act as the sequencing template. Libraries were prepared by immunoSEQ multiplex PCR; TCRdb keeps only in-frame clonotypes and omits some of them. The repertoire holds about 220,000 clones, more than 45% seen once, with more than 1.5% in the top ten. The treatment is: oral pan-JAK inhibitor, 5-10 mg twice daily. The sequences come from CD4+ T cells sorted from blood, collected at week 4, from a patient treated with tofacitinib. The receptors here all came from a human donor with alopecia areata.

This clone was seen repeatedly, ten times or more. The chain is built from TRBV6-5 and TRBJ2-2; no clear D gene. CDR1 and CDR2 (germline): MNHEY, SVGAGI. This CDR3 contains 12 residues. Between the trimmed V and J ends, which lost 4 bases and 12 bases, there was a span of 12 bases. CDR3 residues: CASSSLDKKLFF. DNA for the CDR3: TGTGCCAGCAGTTCTCTCGACAAGAAGCTGTTTTTT.

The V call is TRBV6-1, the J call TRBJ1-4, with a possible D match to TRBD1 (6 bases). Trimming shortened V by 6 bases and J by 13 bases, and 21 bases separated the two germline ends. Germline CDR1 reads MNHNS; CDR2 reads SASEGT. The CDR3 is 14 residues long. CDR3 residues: CASSERGRAARLFF. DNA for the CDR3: TGTGCCAGCAGCGAAAGGGGGAGGGCCGCCAGACTGTTTTTT.

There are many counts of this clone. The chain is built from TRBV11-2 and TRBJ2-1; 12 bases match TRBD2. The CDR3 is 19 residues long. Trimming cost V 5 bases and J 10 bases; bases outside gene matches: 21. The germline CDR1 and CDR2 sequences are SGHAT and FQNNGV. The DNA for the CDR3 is TGTGCCAGCAGCCCCATGGGGGGACTAGCGGGTCCCGAGACGAAGGAGCAGTTCTTC. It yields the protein CASSPMGGLAGPETKEQFF.

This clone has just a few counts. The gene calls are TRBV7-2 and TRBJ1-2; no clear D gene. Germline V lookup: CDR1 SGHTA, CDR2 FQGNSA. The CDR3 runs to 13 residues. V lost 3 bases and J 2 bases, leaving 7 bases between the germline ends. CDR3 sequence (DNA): TGTGCCAGCAGCTTGAGCCGCAACTATGGCTACACCTTC. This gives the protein CASSLSRNYGYTF.

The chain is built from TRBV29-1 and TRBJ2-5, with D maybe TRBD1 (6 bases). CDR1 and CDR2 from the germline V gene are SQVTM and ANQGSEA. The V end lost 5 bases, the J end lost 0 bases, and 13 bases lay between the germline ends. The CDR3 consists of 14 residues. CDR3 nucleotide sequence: TGCAGCGTTAGTGGACAGAACTACCAAGAGACCCAGTACTTC. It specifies CSVSGQNYQETQYF.

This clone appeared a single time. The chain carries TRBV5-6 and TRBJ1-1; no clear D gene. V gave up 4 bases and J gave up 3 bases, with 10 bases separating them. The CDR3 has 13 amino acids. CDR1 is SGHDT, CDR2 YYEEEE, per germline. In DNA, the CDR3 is TGTGCCAGCAGCCTCGGAGCGGACACTGAAGCTTTCTTT. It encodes CASSLGADTEAFF.

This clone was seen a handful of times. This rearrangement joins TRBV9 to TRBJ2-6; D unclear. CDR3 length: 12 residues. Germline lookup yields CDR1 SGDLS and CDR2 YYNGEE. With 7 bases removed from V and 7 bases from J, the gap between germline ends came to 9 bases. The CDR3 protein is CASGQDANVLTF. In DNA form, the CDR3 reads TGTGCCAGCGGGCAGGATGCCAACGTCCTGACTTTC. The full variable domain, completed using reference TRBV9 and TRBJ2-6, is DSGVTQTPKHLITATGQRVTLRCSPRSGDLSVYWYQQSLDQGLQFLIQYYNGEERAKGNILERFSAQQFPDLHSELNLSSLELGDSALYFCASGQDANVLTFGAGSRLTVL.

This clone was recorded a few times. Here the CDR3 DNA reads TGCGCCAGCAGTCCCAACCCCCCCAGGGTGGGGGCAGCCGACTTCAATCAGCCCCAGCATTTT. It is translated as CASSPNPPRVGAADFNQPQHF. The chain couples TRBV23-1 to TRBJ1-5, with D perhaps TRBD1 (6 bases). TRBV23-1 is filed as an ORF, its function uncertain. The CDR3 sequence is 21 residues long. The germline V and J ends were trimmed by 4 bases and 3 bases, with 31 bases remaining between them.

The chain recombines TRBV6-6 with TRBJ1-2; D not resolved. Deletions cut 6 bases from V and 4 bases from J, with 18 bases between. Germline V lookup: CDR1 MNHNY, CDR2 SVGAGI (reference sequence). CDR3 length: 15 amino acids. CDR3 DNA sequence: TGTGCCAGCAGGACGGCACAAGAGGATCCCTATGGCTACACCTTC. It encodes CASRTAQEDPYGYTF.

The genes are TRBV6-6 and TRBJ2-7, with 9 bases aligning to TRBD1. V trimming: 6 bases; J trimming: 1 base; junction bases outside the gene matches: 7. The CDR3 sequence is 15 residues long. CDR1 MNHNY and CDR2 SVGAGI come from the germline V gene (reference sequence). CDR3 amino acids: CASRLPGTGSYEQYF. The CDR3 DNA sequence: TGTGCCAGCAGGCTACCCGGGACAGGGTCCTACGAGCAGTACTTC.

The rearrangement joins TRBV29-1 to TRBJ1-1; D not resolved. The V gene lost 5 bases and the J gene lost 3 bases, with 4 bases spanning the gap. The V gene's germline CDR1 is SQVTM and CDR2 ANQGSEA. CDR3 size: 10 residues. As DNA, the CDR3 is TGCAGCGTTTACGACACTGAAGCTTTCTTT. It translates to CSVYDTEAFF.

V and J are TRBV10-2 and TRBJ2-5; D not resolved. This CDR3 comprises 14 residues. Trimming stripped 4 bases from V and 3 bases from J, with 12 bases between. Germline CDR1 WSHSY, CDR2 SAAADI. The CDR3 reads CASSAAAPEETQYF. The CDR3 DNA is TGCGCCAGCAGTGCGGCGGCCCCCGAAGAGACCCAGTACTTC.

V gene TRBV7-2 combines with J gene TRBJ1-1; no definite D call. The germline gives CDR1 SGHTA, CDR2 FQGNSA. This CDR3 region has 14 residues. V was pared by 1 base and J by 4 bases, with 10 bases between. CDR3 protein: CASSLVPAGTEAFF. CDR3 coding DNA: TGTGCCAGCAGCTTAGTACCGGCCGGCACTGAAGCTTTCTTT.

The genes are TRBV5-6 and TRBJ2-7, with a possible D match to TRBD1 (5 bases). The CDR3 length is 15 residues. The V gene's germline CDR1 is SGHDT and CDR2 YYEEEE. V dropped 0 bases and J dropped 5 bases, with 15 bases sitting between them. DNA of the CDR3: TGTGCCAGCAGCTTGGTAAGGGGCGTCACAGACGAGCAGTACTTC. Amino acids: CASSLVRGVTDEQYF.

CDR3 sequence reads: CASSQDGTDTQYF. The DNA of the CDR3 is TGCGCCAGCAGCCAAGACGGCACAGATACGCAGTATTTT. This rearrangement joins TRBV4-3 to TRBJ2-3; D unresolved. Germline values: CDR1 LGHNA, CDR2 YSLEER. Trimming removed 0 bases from V and 1 base from J, with 2 bases in between. The CDR3 contains 13 residues.

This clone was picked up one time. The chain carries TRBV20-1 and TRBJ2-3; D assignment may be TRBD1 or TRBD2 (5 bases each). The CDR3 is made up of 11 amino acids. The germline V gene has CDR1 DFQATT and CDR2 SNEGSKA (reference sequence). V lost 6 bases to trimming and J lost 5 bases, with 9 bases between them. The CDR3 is CSAPRGDTQYF. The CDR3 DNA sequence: TGCAGTGCCCCGAGGGGAGATACGCAGTATTTT.

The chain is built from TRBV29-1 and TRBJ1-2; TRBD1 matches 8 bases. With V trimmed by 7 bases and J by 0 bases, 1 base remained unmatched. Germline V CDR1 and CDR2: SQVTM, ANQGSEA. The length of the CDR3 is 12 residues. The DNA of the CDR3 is TGCAGCGCGACAGGGGCTAACTATGGCTACACCTTC. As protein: CSATGANYGYTF.

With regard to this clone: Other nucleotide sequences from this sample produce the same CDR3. In DNA, the CDR3 is TGCAGCGTTGAAGATTTGGATGGCTACACCTTC. It translates to CSVEDLDGYTF. This rearrangement joins TRBV29-1 to TRBJ1-2; D is undetermined. V was pared by 0 bases and J by 6 bases, with 5 bases between. This CDR3 has 11 amino acids. Germline CDR1 is SQVTM and CDR2 is ANQGSEA.

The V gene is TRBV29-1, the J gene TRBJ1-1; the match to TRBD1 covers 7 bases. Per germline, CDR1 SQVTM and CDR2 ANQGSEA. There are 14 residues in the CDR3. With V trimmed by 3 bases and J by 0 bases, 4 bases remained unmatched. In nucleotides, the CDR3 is TGCAGCGTTGACCCACAGGGGATGAACACTGAAGCTTTCTTT. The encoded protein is CSVDPQGMNTEAFF. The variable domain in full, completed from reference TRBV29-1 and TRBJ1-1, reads SAVISQKPSRDICQRGTSLTIQCQVDSQVTMMFWYRQQPGQSLTLIATANQGSEATYESGFVIDKFPISRPNLTFSTLTVSNMSPEDSSIYLCSVDPQGMNTEAFFGQGTRLTVV.

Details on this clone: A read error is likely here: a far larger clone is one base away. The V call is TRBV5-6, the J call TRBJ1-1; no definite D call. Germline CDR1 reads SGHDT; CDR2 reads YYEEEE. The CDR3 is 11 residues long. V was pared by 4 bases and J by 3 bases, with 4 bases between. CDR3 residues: CASSRDTEAFF. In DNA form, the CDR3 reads TGTGCCAGCAGCCGTGACACTGAAGCTTTCTTT.

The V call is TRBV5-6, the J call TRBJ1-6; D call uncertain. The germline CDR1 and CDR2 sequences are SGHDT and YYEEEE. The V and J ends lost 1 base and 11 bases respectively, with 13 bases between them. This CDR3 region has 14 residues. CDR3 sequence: CASSLSPKSPPLHF. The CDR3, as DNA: TGTGCCAGCAGCTTGTCCCCGAAATCACCACCCCTCCACTTT.